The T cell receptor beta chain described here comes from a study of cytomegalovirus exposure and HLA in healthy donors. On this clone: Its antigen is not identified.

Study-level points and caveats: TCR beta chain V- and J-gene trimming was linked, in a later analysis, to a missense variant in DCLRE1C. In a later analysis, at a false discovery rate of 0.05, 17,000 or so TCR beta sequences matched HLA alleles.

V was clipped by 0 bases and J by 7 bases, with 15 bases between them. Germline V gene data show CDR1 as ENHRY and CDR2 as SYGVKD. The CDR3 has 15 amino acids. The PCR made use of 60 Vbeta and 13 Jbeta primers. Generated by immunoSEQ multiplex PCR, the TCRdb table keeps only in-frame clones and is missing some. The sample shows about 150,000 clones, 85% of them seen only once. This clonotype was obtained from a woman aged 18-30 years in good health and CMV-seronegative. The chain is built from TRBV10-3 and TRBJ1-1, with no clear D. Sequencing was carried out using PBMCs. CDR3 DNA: TGTGCCATCAGTGAGTCGATTTCGGGGAAGAGTGAAGCTTTCTTT. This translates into CAISESISGKSEAFF.